These 16 T cell receptor beta chains originate from one sample sequenced in a study of blood T cell repertoires in COVID-19. Method: immunoSEQ multiplex PCR; TCRdb's copy keeps in-frame clones and lacks some. Of more than 150,000 clones in the sample, around 83% are singletons; the top ten hold around a tenth. Sequenced material: peripheral blood. Receptors originate from a woman aged 45-60 years with acute or convalescent COVID-19.

This clone was seen only once. The CDR3 region is CASSLLLWDRGEQYF. DNA for the CDR3: TGTGCCAGCAGTCTACTCCTATGGGACAGGGGCGAGCAGTACTTC. The chain is built from TRBV6-2 or TRBV6-3 and TRBJ2-7; 10 nucleotides line up with TRBD1. CDR1 and CDR2 from the germline V gene are MNHEY and SVGEGT. The V gene end was trimmed by 5 bases and the J gene end by 6 bases; junction bases not matched to a gene: 10. The CDR3 contains 15 residues.

In this sample, this clone turned up a few times. Here the CDR3 DNA reads TGTGCCACCAGCGAATCTCCACGGACAGACTATGGCTACACCTTC. Its translation: CATSESPRTDYGYTF. The rearrangement joins TRBV15 to TRBJ1-2, with D possibly matching TRBD1 (6 bases). Trimming removed 5 bases from V and 3 bases from J, with 16 bases in between. This CDR3 comprises 15 residues. CDR1 LNHNV and CDR2 YYDKDF come from the germline V gene (reference sequence).

The V gene is TRBV6-5, the J gene TRBJ2-7, with D uncertain. V was pared by 7 bases and J by 2 bases, with 12 bases between. The CDR3 consists of 13 residues. CDR1 is MNHEY and CDR2 is SVGAGI in the germline V gene. The DNA for the CDR3 is TGTGCCAGCATGCGCCTCAACCCCTACGAGCAGTACTTC. It yields the protein CASMRLNPYEQYF.

This chain uses TRBV10-1 with TRBJ1-6, with D maybe TRBD1 (6 bases). The CDR3 totals 18 residues. V shed 4 bases and J shed 13 bases, with 29 bases lying between them. Germline loops: CDR1 WNHNN, CDR2 SYGVQD (reference sequence). This chain's CDR3 is CASSGKTGPRGWRNPLHF. The CDR3, as DNA: TGCGCCAGCAGTGGGAAGACAGGCCCGAGGGGATGGCGGAACCCCCTCCACTTT.

This clone was seen more than once but under ten times. V gene TRBV28 combines with J gene TRBJ1-1; D gene ambiguous. V was clipped by 6 bases and J by 10 bases, with 24 bases between them. CDR1 is MDHEN and CDR2 is SYDVKM in the germline V gene. This CDR3 is built from 15 residues. CDR3: CASSSTGRALLRAFF. In DNA, the CDR3 is TGTGCCAGCAGCTCGACGGGGAGGGCCCTTTTGAGAGCTTTCTTT.

The V and J genes are TRBV2 and TRBJ1-1; D uncertain. CDR3 length: 15 amino acids. Between the trimmed V and J ends, which lost 3 bases and 7 bases, there was a span of 18 bases. Germline V gene sequence: CDR1 SNHLY, CDR2 FYNNEI. CDR3 nucleotide sequence: TGTGCCAGCAGTGACATCCTCCCAGGTCGGTTTGAAGCTTTCTTT. Encoded protein: CASSDILPGRFEAFF.

This chain links TRBV7-2 with TRBJ2-7, with TRBD1 matching over 8 bases. Germline assignment: CDR1 SGHTA and CDR2 FQGNSA. Trimming cost V 5 bases and J 6 bases; bases outside gene matches: 6. The length of the CDR3 is 13 residues. CDR3 coding DNA: TGTGCCAGCAGCGCCGGACAGGGCCTCGAGCAGTACTTC. It codes for CASSAGQGLEQYF.

The gene calls are TRBV3-1 (or the pseudogene TRBV3-2) and TRBJ1-2; 11 positions agree with TRBD1. V was clipped by 2 bases and J by 8 bases; unmatched bases: 13. The CDR3 extends over 17 amino acids. CDR1 is LGHDT and CDR2 is YNNKEL in the germline V gene (reference sequence). The CDR3 sequence is CASSQLTGTGGSGGYTF. CDR3 DNA: TGTGCCAGCAGCCAACTGACCGGGACAGGGGGAAGTGGGGGCTACACCTTC.

This sequence joins TRBV29-1 and TRBJ2-1, with D perhaps TRBD1 (6 bases). The CDR3 totals 14 residues. V was cut by 1 base and J by 5 bases, with 12 bases left in between. In germline, CDR1 is SQVTM, CDR2 ANQGSEA. In nucleotides, the CDR3 is TGCAGCGTTGAAGCGTGGACAGCGAACAATGAGCAGTTCTTC. Its protein is CSVEAWTANNEQFF.

The rearrangement joins TRBV19 to TRBJ2-3, with TRBD1 identical over 8 bases. Trimming cost V 4 bases and J 4 bases; bases outside gene matches: 4. Germline V gene sequence: CDR1 LNHDA, CDR2 SQIVND (reference sequence). This CDR3 region has 14 residues. Written as DNA, the CDR3 is TGTGCCAGTAGTAACGACAGGGGCGCAGATACGCAGTATTTT. Its translation: CASSNDRGADTQYF.

The gene calls are TRBV7-8 and TRBJ1-4; TRBD1 agrees at 8 bases. V lost 3 bases to trimming and J lost 0 bases; unmatched junction nucleotides: 6. Germline V gene lookup returns CDR1 SGHVS and CDR2 FQNEAQ. The CDR3 extends over 17 amino acids. The chain's CDR3 is CASSFARQGPTNEKLFF. The CDR3 DNA follows: TGTGCCAGCAGCTTCGCCCGACAGGGGCCAACTAATGAAAAACTGTTTTTT.

The genes are TRBV9 and TRBJ1-6; TRBD1 agrees at 7 bases. This CDR3 has 14 residues. V was clipped by 3 bases and J by 6 bases; unmatched bases: 3. The germline V gene encodes CDR1 SGDLS and CDR2 YYNGEE. This chain's CDR3 is CASSARQGNSPLHF. The CDR3 DNA reads as TGTGCCAGCAGCGCCCGACAGGGTAATTCACCCCTCCACTTT. Using reference TRBV9 and TRBJ1-6 for the parts outside the CDR3, the full variable domain is DSGVTQTPKHLITATGQRVTLRCSPRSGDLSVYWYQQSLDQGLQFLIQYYNGEERAKGNILERFSAQQFPDLHSELNLSSLELGDSALYFCASSARQGNSPLHFGNGTRLTVT.

The chain recombines TRBV2 with TRBJ2-7; a possible D gene is TRBD2 (7 bases). CDR3 length equals 13 residues. Germline assignment: CDR1 SNHLY and CDR2 FYNNEI. V lost 9 bases and J 5 bases, leaving 17 bases between the germline ends. The CDR3: CASDTGGQDEQYF. Here the CDR3 DNA reads TGTGCCAGTGACACGGGGGGCCAGGACGAGCAGTACTTC.

The chain has TRBV6-5 and TRBJ1-5; no definite D call. The length of the CDR3 is 16 residues. In germline, CDR1 is MNHEY, CDR2 SVGAGI. V gave up 4 bases and J gave up 0 bases, with 13 bases separating them. In nucleotides, the CDR3 is TGTGCCAGCAGTTTACTAGGTGGGGATAGCAATCAGCCCCAGCATTTT. Its translation is CASSLLGGDSNQPQHF.

This rearrangement joins TRBV5-4 to TRBJ2-3; TRBD1 matches 7 bases. This CDR3 comprises 14 residues. Germline loops: CDR1 SGHNT, CDR2 YYREEE (reference sequence). V was pared by 5 bases and J by 1 base, with 4 bases of the junction left unmatched. Here the CDR3 DNA reads TGTGCCAGCAGAACAGGGGAACGCACAGATACGCAGTATTTT. Its translation: CASRTGERTDTQYF.

This rearrangement joins TRBV19 to TRBJ1-5; 9 bases fit TRBD1. The germline gives CDR1 LNHDA, CDR2 SQIVND (reference sequence). The CDR3 is 15 residues long. V shed 4 bases, J shed 5 bases, and the junction held 6 bases outside the gene matches. The CDR3 reads CASSKGTGPHQPQHF. The CDR3 DNA follows: TGTGCCAGTAGTAAGGGGACAGGGCCGCATCAGCCCCAGCATTTT.